Shown below are 9 T cell receptor beta chains from a single sample sequenced in a study of lymphopenia after photon versus proton radiotherapy. The data were produced by immunoSEQ multiplex PCR, yet TCRdb's version contains in-frame clones alone and is incomplete. The repertoire includes about 39,000 clones, 80% to 95% of them detected once, and approximately 14% sits in the top ten. The sequencing used peripheral blood, collected from a patient treated with photon-based radiotherapy. These receptors all come from a man in his sixties with cholangiocarcinoma.

The chain is built from TRBV2 and TRBJ2-5; D unclear. V was shortened by 6 bases and J by 1 base, with 0 bases between the two germline ends. The CDR3 totals 10 residues. The V gene's germline CDR1 is SNHLY and CDR2 FYNNEI. CDR3: CASSQETQYF. The DNA of the CDR3 is TGTGCCAGCAGCCAAGAGACCCAGTACTTC.

This clone appeared once. The CDR3 sequence is CASSVQANTGELFF. The CDR3 region has the DNA TGTGCCAGCAGCGTACAAGCGAACACCGGGGAGCTGTTTTTT. The gene calls are TRBV9 and TRBJ2-2; the D is unclear. CDR3 length equals 14 residues. Germline V CDR1 and CDR2: SGDLS, YYNGEE. Trimming stripped 1 base from V and 0 bases from J, with 4 bases between.

V gene TRBV28 combines with J gene TRBJ2-7; D not resolved. The CDR3 length is 16 residues. Trimming took 5 bases from V and 4 from J, leaving 21 bases between them. Per the germline V gene, CDR1 is MDHEN and CDR2 is SYDVKM. CDR3 region: CASSMQLTVNFYEQYF. In DNA form, the CDR3 reads TGTGCCAGCAGTATGCAGTTGACGGTGAATTTTTACGAGCAGTACTTC.

The CDR3: CASSLVGGYGNTIYF. Here the CDR3 DNA reads TGTGCCAGCAGCTTAGTTGGGGGCTACGGAAACACCATATATTTT. The chain recombines TRBV7-2 with TRBJ1-3, with D perhaps matching TRBD1 (6 bases). In germline, CDR1 is SGHTA, CDR2 FQGNSA. The ends were cut back, 1 base at V and 4 bases at J, with 11 bases in the middle. The length of the CDR3 is 15 residues.

The CDR3 loop is CASSLQGATYNEQFF. In DNA, the CDR3 is TGTGCCAGCAGCTTACAGGGGGCTACCTACAATGAGCAGTTCTTC. The chain has TRBV7-9 and TRBJ2-1; 8 positions agree with TRBD1. The CDR3 extends over 15 amino acids. CDR1 is SEHNR and CDR2 is FQNEAQ in the germline V gene (reference sequence). V shed 2 bases, J shed 2 bases, and the junction held 2 bases outside the gene matches. The full variable domain, completed using reference TRBV7-9 and TRBJ2-1, is DTGVSQNPRHKITKRGQNVTFRCDPISEHNRLYWYRQTLGQGPEFLTYFQNEAQLEKSRLLSDRFSAERPKGSFSTLEIQRTEQGDSAMYLCASSLQGATYNEQFFGPGTRLTVL.

The V call is TRBV27, the J call TRBJ2-7, with 11 bases that match TRBD2. The germline CDR1 and CDR2 sequences are MNHEY and SMNVEV (reference sequence). The ends lost 4 bases at V and 6 bases at J; junction bases unmatched: 5. This CDR3 region has 14 residues. The DNA for the CDR3 is TGTGCCAGCAGTTATTCCGGGACTAGCGGCGAGCAGTACTTC. It specifies CASSYSGTSGEQYF.

This chain joins TRBV12-5 and TRBJ2-3; D gene unclear. The CDR3 is 12 residues long. V was cut by 7 bases and J by 6 bases, with 11 bases left in between. The germline gives CDR1 LGHNT, CDR2 FRNRAP. The CDR3 DNA reads as TGTGCTAGTGCCCAAGAGACGGATACGCAGTATTTT. It is translated as CASAQETDTQYF.

The chain uses TRBV28 and TRBJ2-3, with TRBD1 matching 9 bases. Germline V gives CDR1 MDHEN, CDR2 SYDVKM. The CDR3 has 16 residues. With V trimmed by 6 bases and J by 2 bases, 9 bases remained unmatched. CDR3 in amino acids: CASSFPGTGITDTQYF. The CDR3 coding sequence is TGTGCCAGCAGCTTCCCCGGGACAGGGATCACAGATACGCAGTATTTT.

The rearrangement joins TRBV7-2 to TRBJ2-3; the D gene is possibly TRBD2 (5 bases). Germline CDR1 reads SGHTA; CDR2 reads FQGNSA. This CDR3 comprises 14 residues. With 1 base removed from V and 6 bases from J, the gap between germline ends came to 11 bases. This chain's CDR3 is CASSLGLEVDTQYF. CDR3 sequence (DNA): TGTGCCAGCAGCTTAGGACTGGAGGTGGATACGCAGTATTTT.